The clone carrying this T cell receptor beta chain was seen ten or more times. This specimen belongs to a study of regulatory T cells in long-lasting Graves disease. Relying on iRepertoire HTBI primers and Arm-PCR of CDR3 regions, the team built TCR beta libraries. Via MiXCR, TCRdb re-called the multiplex PCR reads, giving one row per CDR3 protein. The sample lists a few hundred thousand distinct CDR3 sequences, about 17% occurring once. The time point here: newly diagnosed GD, antithyroid drugs for less than 3 months. Isolated PBMC RNA provided the starting material for the TCR library. Germline-derived CDR1 and CDR2 are DFQATT and SNEGSKA (reference sequence). The CDR3 has 14 residues. V was cut by 3 bases and J by 0 bases, with 10 bases left in between.

The material sequenced was peripheral blood mononuclear cells (PBMCs), taken at new diagnosis, from a patient treated with antithyroid drugs. This sequence was found in a female donor with Graves disease. The V gene is TRBV20-1, the J gene TRBJ2-3, with unresolved D. In DNA, the CDR3 is TGCAGTGCTAGCATCGGCAGGAGCACAGATACGCAGTATTTT. Its translation is CSASIGRSTDTQYF.